The entry below gives a single T cell receptor (beta chain) sequence along with its context. Only in-frame clones appear in the TCRdb table, and some are missing; sequencing was by immunoSEQ multiplex PCR. The sample lists some 380,000 clones, roughly 89% occurring once. Germline CDR1 and CDR2: SGHVS and FNYEAQ. CDR3 length equals 15 residues. Trimming stripped 7 bases from V and 3 bases from J, with 18 bases between. This entry is derived from a study of blood T cell repertoires in COVID-19. Sequencing was carried out using peripheral blood. The V and J genes are TRBV7-6 and TRBJ2-5, with D perhaps TRBD1 (6 bases). The clonotype comes from a man aged 18 to 29 with active or convalescent COVID-19. Here the CDR3 reads CASNPGRGPKETQYF. The CDR3 DNA reads as TGTGCCAGCAACCCCGGCAGGGGACCGAAAGAGACCCAGTACTTC.